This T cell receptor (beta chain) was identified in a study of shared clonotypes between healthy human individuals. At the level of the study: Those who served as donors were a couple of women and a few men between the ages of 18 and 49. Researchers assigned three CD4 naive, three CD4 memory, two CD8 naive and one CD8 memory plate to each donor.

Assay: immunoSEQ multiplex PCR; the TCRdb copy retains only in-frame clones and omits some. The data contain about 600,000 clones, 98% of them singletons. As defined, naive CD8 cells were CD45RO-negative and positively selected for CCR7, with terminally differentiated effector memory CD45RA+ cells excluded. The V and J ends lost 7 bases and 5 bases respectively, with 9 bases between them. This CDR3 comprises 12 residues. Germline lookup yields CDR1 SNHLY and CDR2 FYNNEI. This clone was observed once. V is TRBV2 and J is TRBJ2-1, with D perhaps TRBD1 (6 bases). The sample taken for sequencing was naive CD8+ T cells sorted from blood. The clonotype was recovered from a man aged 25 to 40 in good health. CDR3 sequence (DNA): TGTGCCAGCATACAGGGTGACAATGAGCAGTTCTTC. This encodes CASIQGDNEQFF.